This T cell receptor beta chain was recovered during a study of CD8+ T cells in alopecia areata. Notes on the study in general: Scalp clonality and expanded CD8+ clones among the top 100 fell significantly with tofacitinib. In blood and scalp, many expanded lesional clones persisted during tofacitinib.

The ends were cut back, 0 bases at V and 1 base at J, with 4 bases in the middle. The germline gives CDR1 LNHDA, CDR2 SQIVND (reference sequence). This CDR3 contains 15 residues. Treatment specified: oral pan-JAK inhibitor, 5-10 mg twice daily. As part of sample collection, lesional scalp punch biopsies and peripheral blood were taken from alopecia areata patients. This clone was seen only a few times. What it recognizes is unknown. Extracted RNA was reverse transcribed into cDNA, the sequencing template. Measured with immunoSEQ multiplex PCR; TCRdb has only the in-frame clones, and not every one. The sample includes around 100,000 clones, over 70% of them seen just once.

The chain recombines TRBV19 with TRBJ2-6; D call uncertain. Material: CD8+ T cells sorted from blood, obtained at week 44, from a patient treated with tofacitinib. The TCR comes from a human donor with alopecia areata. The CDR3 region has the DNA TGTGCCAGTAGTATAGATGGATCTGGGGCCAACGTCCTGACTTTC. It yields the protein CASSIDGSGANVLTF.